This TCR beta chain was sequenced for a study of technical replicates of blood from several donors. The protocol was immunoSEQ multiplex PCR, while the TCRdb copy is restricted to in-frame clones and leaves out a portion. The sample contains about 97,000 clones, around 96% of which appear only once. This clone was observed a single time. Per germline, CDR1 SGHRS and CDR2 YFSETQ. V shed 4 bases and J shed 6 bases, with 13 bases lying between them. CDR3 length: 13 amino acids. Source material: T cells isolated from PBMCs. This TCR came from a human donor in good health. V and J are TRBV5-1 and TRBJ1-2; no firm D call. CDR3 DNA: TGCGCCAGCAGCCCCTCTATGACAAATGGCTACACCTTC. Its translation is CASSPSMTNGYTF.